A selection of T cell receptor beta chains follows, all from one sample in a study of shared clonotypes between healthy human individuals. Sequenced by immunoSEQ multiplex PCR; TCRdb stores in-frame clones only, minus some. The sample includes 300,000 to 350,000 clones, around 70% of them seen just once. The sequenced sample consisted of memory CD4+ T cells sorted from blood. The receptors here all came from a man aged 25-45 years in good health. The CDR3 runs from the conserved cysteine through the conserved F or W.

TRBV11-2 CASSLVRSGELFF
TRBV7-6 CASSPGVGLSTDTQYF
TRBV29-1 CSVRGSDGNTIYF
TRBV5-4 CASSRGQGASETQYF
TRBV19 CASSTQGSGRRLGTDTQYF
TRBV28 CASSWAGGHYEQYF
TRBV10-3 CAISETRGRSNTGELFF
TRBV6-1 CASGVTYNEQFF
TRBV11-2 CASSLSDGRADTQYF
TRBV5-5 CASSLGPSGSFNEQFF
TRBV19 CASSISGGSTYEQYF
TRBV29-1 CSVGTGLTSQYF
TRBV5-1 CASSLEIRELRYEQYF
TRBV6-1 CASSEAQDRREQYF
TRBV7-9 CASSLGTAATNEKLFF
TRBV14 CASSNSGANVLTF
TRBV5-4 CASSLAGGSGNTIYF
TRBV25-1 CASSESHDPAYEQYF
TRBV10-2 CASSAGTFSYNEQFF
TRBV9 CASSKLAGEYNEQFF
TRBV7-9 CASLGEKLFF
TRBV30 CAWSVQSGSFFF
TRBV18 CASSPWGNVIRDGLFF
TRBV6-6 CASSYGQDTQYF
TRBV18 CASSPSGVGRGTEAFF
TRBV6-5 CASGSNEQFF
TRBV18 CASSPWTSVGFF
TRBV6-1 CASSGGGQGGIRTQYF
TRBV2 CASSELPTGGREAFF
TRBV19 CASSNRVSRAYEQYF
TRBV27 CASSWNGLQNNEQFF
TRBV9 CASSLVGAGELFF
TRBV6-1 CASRRQGAYEQYF
TRBV5-4 CASSPSLAGITDTQYF
TRBV11-3 CASSTEGASDTQYF
TRBV18 CASSPDYNEQFF
TRBV9 CASSVGSGRDTQYF
TRBV2 CASSALGAGKTDTQYF
TRBV5-4 CASSPGLAGVLDEQFF
TRBV6-5 CASSYRAGEQYF
TRBV27 CASRSWRRNYNEQFF
TRBV27 CASSSGMNYEQYF
TRBV5-6 CASSLVTMTDTQYF
TRBV28 CASSWGGSYSHEQYF
TRBV5-1 CASSLSRQGDGELFF
TRBV10-1 CASSESTSGRAHEQYF
TRBV19 CASSIDSRVGQETQYF
TRBV5-1 CASSTREGTDTQYF
TRBV5-1 CASSLDSGRDEQYF
TRBV7-9 CASSPRGPDTQYF
TRBV6-5 CASSPGFNSNQPQHF
TRBV28 CASSLLNAGQLNYGYTF
TRBV11-2 CASSLVGLGQFF
TRBV7-9 CASSFYSSDTQYF
TRBV28 CASSFKTGGYEQYF
TRBV4-1 CASSQAHSVDTQYF
TRBV9 CASSPRTVGYEQYF
TRBV25-1 CASSVAGVNEQFF
TRBV2 CASRERGLPYEQYF